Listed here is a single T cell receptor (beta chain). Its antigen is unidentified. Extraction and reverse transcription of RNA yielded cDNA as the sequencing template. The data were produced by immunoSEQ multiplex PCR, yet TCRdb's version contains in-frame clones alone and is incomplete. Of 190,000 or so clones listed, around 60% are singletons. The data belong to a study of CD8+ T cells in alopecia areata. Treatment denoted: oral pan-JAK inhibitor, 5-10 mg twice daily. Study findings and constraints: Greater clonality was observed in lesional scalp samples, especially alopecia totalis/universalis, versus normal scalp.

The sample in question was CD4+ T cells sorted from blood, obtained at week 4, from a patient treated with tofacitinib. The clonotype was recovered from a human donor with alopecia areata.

The CDR3 region has the DNA TGCAGCGTCCGATCGTGGAGGGACACAAACTATGGCTACACCTTC. Translating it yields CSVRSWRDTNYGYTF. V usage is TRBV29-1 and J usage is TRBJ1-2, with D tentatively TRBD1 (6 bases). This CDR3 is built from 15 residues. Trimming stripped 6 bases from V and 2 bases from J, with 19 bases between. Germline V gene sequence: CDR1 SQVTM, CDR2 ANQGSEA.